This paragraph covers one TCR beta chain sequence. Antigen: not known. This sample was included in a study of T cell responses to AZD1222 COVID-19 vaccine. Findings and limits, study-wide: CD4 TCRs covered the whole spike, strongest at regions 160-218 and 743-854.

This table comes from immunoSEQ multiplex PCR, and its TCRdb copy is limited to in-frame clones, with some not included. The sample has about 130,000 clones, more than 85% seen once; the top ten hold over 3%. Germline V gives CDR1 LGHDT, CDR2 YNNKEL (reference sequence). The length of the CDR3 is 15 residues. V was shortened by 4 bases and J by 15 bases, with 25 bases between the two germline ends. This receptor was identified in an adult in good health. V is TRBV3-1 (or the pseudogene TRBV3-2) and J is TRBJ1-5; D perhaps matches TRBD1 (6 bases). This specimen consisted of peripheral blood, obtained on day 0 of AZD1222 vaccination. CDR3 coding DNA: TGTGCCAGCAGCCCCTCTATCGGGACAAGCGCGGTTCGGCATTTT. Amino acids: CASSPSIGTSAVRHF.